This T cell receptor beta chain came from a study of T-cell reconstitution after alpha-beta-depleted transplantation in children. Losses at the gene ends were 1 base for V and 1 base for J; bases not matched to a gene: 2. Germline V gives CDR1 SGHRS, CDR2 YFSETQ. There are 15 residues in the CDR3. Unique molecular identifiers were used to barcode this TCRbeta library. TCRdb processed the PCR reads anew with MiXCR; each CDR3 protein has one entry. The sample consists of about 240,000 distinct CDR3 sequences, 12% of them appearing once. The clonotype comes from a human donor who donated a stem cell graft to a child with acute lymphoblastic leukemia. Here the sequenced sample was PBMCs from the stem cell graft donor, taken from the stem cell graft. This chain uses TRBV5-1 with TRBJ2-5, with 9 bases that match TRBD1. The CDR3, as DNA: TGCGCCAGCAGCTTGCCGGACAGGGGCCAAGAGACCCAGTACTTC. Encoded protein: CASSLPDRGQETQYF.